The 6 T cell receptor beta chains reported below all come from one sample, sequenced in a study of beta chain features in type 1 diabetes. Expressed TCRB transcripts were sequenced because the isolated RNA had all been reverse transcribed beforehand. Assay: immunoSEQ multiplex PCR; the TCRdb copy retains only in-frame clones and omits some. The sample holds some 150,000 clones, around 9% seen once. The antigens of these receptors remain unknown. General study results and limits: Among patients with Type 1 diabetes, TCRB CDR3s were moderately but significantly shorter in every one of the four CD4+ subsets.

Sequencing was performed on central memory CD4+ T cells from blood. The receptors were gathered from a woman in her 30s with type 1 diabetes.

This chain uses TRBV5-1 with TRBJ2-3; TRBD2 might be the D (6 bases). V was trimmed by 2 bases and J by 4 bases, leaving 17 bases between them. CDR1 and CDR2 from the germline V gene are SGHRS and YFSETQ. The CDR3 has 16 residues. CDR3 sequence reads: CASSFGLVGGADTQYF. DNA for the CDR3: TGCGCCAGCAGCTTTGGCTTGGTGGGAGGCGCAGATACGCAGTATTTT.

The rearrangement links TRBV30 to TRBJ2-5; TRBD2 aligns across 7 bases. Germline CDR1 GTSNPN, CDR2 SVGIG (reference sequence). J gave up 4 bases and V 2 bases, and 7 bases lay outside the gene matches. CDR3 size: 14 residues. The CDR3 DNA reads as TGTGCCTGGAGTATACGGACTAGTAGAGAGACCCAGTACTTC. Translation gives CAWSIRTSRETQYF.

This clone appeared a few times. The chain employs TRBV4-1 and TRBJ2-3; TRBD2 agrees at 8 bases. Germline-derived CDR1 and CDR2 are MGHRA and YSYEKL. With V trimmed by 4 bases and J by 0 bases, 9 bases remained unmatched. CDR3 length: 17 amino acids. The CDR3 DNA sequence: TGCGCCAGCAGCCCCCGGGAGGGGTCGTATAGCACAGATACGCAGTATTTT. It is translated as CASSPREGSYSTDTQYF.

V is TRBV5-5 and J is TRBJ2-7; unclear D gene. V lost 4 bases and J 1 base, leaving 12 bases between the germline ends. The CDR3 runs to 14 residues. Germline V CDR1 and CDR2: SGHKS, YYEKEE (reference sequence). The DNA of the CDR3 is TGTGCCAGCAGCCATAACTCCGTTTCCTACGAGCAGTACTTC. It specifies CASSHNSVSYEQYF.

This chain uses TRBV6-5 with TRBJ1-1; tentatively, D is TRBD1 (5 bases). The CDR3 consists of 14 residues. Germline assignment: CDR1 MNHEY and CDR2 SVGAGI. Trimming cost V 0 bases and J 7 bases, with 12 bases left between them. CDR3 nucleotide sequence: TGTGCCAGCAGTTACTCCCGACAGTCGGGTGAAGCTTTCTTT. Its translation: CASSYSRQSGEAFF.

This clone was seen only a few times. Other DNA variants within this sample encode the same CDR3. V is TRBV4-1 and J is TRBJ2-3; TRBD2 matches at 14 bases. J was trimmed by 0 bases and V by 1 base; bases with no gene match: 3. The germline CDR1 and CDR2 sequences are MGHRA and YSYEKL. The CDR3 has 18 residues. The CDR3 loop is CASSQGLAGGTSTDTQYF. CDR3 in DNA: TGCGCCAGCAGCCAAGGACTAGCGGGAGGGACTAGCACAGATACGCAGTATTTT.